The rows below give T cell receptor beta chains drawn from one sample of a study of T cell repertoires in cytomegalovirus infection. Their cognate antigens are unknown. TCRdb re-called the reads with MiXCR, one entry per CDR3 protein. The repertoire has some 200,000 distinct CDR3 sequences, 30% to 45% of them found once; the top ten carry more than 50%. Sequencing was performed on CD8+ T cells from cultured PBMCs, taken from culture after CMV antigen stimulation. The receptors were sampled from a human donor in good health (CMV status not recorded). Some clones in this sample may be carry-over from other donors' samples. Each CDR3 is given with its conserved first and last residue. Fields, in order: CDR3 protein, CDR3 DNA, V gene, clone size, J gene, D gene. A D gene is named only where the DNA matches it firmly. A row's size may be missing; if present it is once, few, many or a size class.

cdr3_aa: CASSLLAGQAYEQYF
cdr3_nt: TGCGCCAGCAGCTTACTAGCGGGACAAGCCTACGAGCAGTACTTC
v_call: TRBV4-1
clone_size: many
j_call: TRBJ2-7
d_call: TRBD2

cdr3_aa: CSAWVPNEKLFF
cdr3_nt: TGCAGCGCGTGGGTCCCTAATGAAAAACTGTTTTTT
v_call: TRBV29-1
clone_size: .
j_call: TRBJ1-4
d_call: .

cdr3_aa: CASSYRGAGNTIYF
cdr3_nt: TGTGCCAGCAGCTACAGGGGGGCAGGAAACACCATATATTTT
v_call: TRBV28
clone_size: .
j_call: TRBJ1-3
d_call: TRBD1

cdr3_aa: CASSQDLNSGSFTDTQYF
cdr3_nt: TGTGCCAGCAGCCAAGATCTAAATAGCGGGAGCTTCACAGATACGCAGTATTTT
v_call: TRBV4-2
clone_size: few
j_call: TRBJ2-3
d_call: TRBD2

cdr3_aa: CAIAGASSSYNEQFF
cdr3_nt: TGCGCCATAGCCGGGGCCTCGAGCTCCTACAATGAGCAGTTCTTC
v_call: TRBV10-2
clone_size: .
j_call: TRBJ2-1
d_call: .

cdr3_aa: CATSRVRDSGYEQYF
cdr3_nt: TGTGCCACCAGCAGAGTGCGGGACAGCGGATACGAGCAGTACTTC
v_call: TRBV15
clone_size: .
j_call: TRBJ2-7
d_call: .

cdr3_aa: CASSTRTSGPSSSYNEQFF
cdr3_nt: TGTGCCAGCAGCACCCGGACTAGCGGCCCATCAAGCTCCTACAATGAGCAGTTCTTC
v_call: TRBV9
clone_size: few
j_call: TRBJ2-1
d_call: TRBD2

cdr3_aa: CAIRLTGTGLYEQYF
cdr3_nt: TGTGCCATCAGATTGACCGGGACAGGGCTCTACGAGCAGTACTTC
v_call: TRBV10-3
clone_size: .
j_call: TRBJ2-7
d_call: TRBD1

cdr3_aa: CASSLDTGGVYQPQHF
cdr3_nt: TGTGCCAGCAGCTTAGATACAGGGGGAGTATATCAGCCCCAGCATTTT
v_call: TRBV7-8
clone_size: .
j_call: TRBJ1-5
d_call: TRBD1

cdr3_aa: CASSDWTSGPQETQYF
cdr3_nt: TGTGCCAGCAGTGATTGGACTAGCGGGCCACAAGAGACCCAGTACTTC
v_call: TRBV2
clone_size: few
j_call: TRBJ2-5
d_call: TRBD2

cdr3_aa: CASSLGGSHYNEQFF
cdr3_nt: TGTGCCAGCAGTCTCGGGGGGTCTCACTACAATGAGCAGTTCTTC
v_call: TRBV27
clone_size: few
j_call: TRBJ2-1
d_call: TRBD2

cdr3_aa: CASNSGTGAKDTQYF
cdr3_nt: TGTGCCAGCAACTCCGGGACAGGGGCGAAAGATACGCAGTATTTT
v_call: TRBV27
clone_size: .
j_call: TRBJ2-3
d_call: TRBD1

cdr3_aa: CASSLGPGDNTEAFF
cdr3_nt: TGTGCCAGCAGCTTAGGTCCTGGGGACAACACTGAAGCTTTCTTT
v_call: TRBV7-6
clone_size: many
j_call: TRBJ1-1
d_call: .

cdr3_aa: CASSPTVWGYTF
cdr3_nt: TGTGCCAGCAGCCCCACCGTTTGGGGCTACACCTTC
v_call: TRBV7-6
clone_size: few
j_call: TRBJ1-2
d_call: .

cdr3_aa: CASSHTTGGAQEQYF
cdr3_nt: TGTGCCAGCAGCCATACTACAGGGGGCGCCCAGGAGCAGTACTTC
v_call: TRBV7-2
clone_size: many
j_call: TRBJ2-7
d_call: TRBD1

cdr3_aa: CASSEKTGGSGANVLTF
cdr3_nt: TGTGCCAGCAGTGAAAAGACAGGGGGTAGTGGGGCCAACGTCCTGACTTTC
v_call: TRBV25-1
clone_size: .
j_call: TRBJ2-6
d_call: TRBD1

cdr3_aa: CASSLVREGLAGAEQYF
cdr3_nt: TGTGCCAGCAGCTTAGTTAGGGAAGGACTAGCGGGAGCCGAGCAGTACTTC
v_call: TRBV7-9
clone_size: .
j_call: TRBJ2-7
d_call: TRBD2

cdr3_aa: CAPHPGPSNYGYTF
cdr3_nt: TGTGCCCCCCACCCCGGTCCTTCTAACTATGGCTACACCTTC
v_call: TRBV28
clone_size: few
j_call: TRBJ1-2
d_call: .

cdr3_aa: CASSRGQGSYEQYF
cdr3_nt: TGTGCCAGCAGTCGGGGACAAGGCTCCTACGAGCAGTACTTC
v_call: TRBV2
clone_size: .
j_call: TRBJ2-7
d_call: .

cdr3_aa: CASSGRDIQETQYF
cdr3_nt: TGTGCCAGCAGCGGGCGGGACATTCAAGAGACCCAGTACTTC
v_call: TRBV7-2
clone_size: .
j_call: TRBJ2-5
d_call: .

cdr3_aa: CASSLADRTYEQYF
cdr3_nt: TGTGCCAGCAGCTTAGCGGACAGGACTTACGAGCAGTACTTC
v_call: TRBV7-6
clone_size: many
j_call: TRBJ2-7
d_call: TRBD1

cdr3_aa: CAISQGGRLNEQFF
cdr3_nt: TGTGCCATCAGCCAGGGGGGTAGGCTCAATGAGCAGTTCTTC
v_call: TRBV10-3
clone_size: few
j_call: TRBJ2-1
d_call: .

cdr3_aa: CASSFGQRVYGGREGIQYF
cdr3_nt: TGTGCCAGCAGCTTCGGACAGCGGGTGTACGGCGGGAGAGAAGGCATTCAGTACTTC
v_call: TRBV7-9
clone_size: few
j_call: TRBJ2-4
d_call: .

cdr3_aa: CASGTSGPLEQYF
cdr3_nt: TGTGCCAGCGGGACTAGCGGTCCCCTGGAGCAGTACTTC
v_call: TRBV27
clone_size: .
j_call: TRBJ2-7
d_call: TRBD2

cdr3_aa: CATSSPIQNTGELFF
cdr3_nt: TGTGCCACCAGCAGCCCAATTCAGAACACCGGGGAGCTGTTTTTT
v_call: TRBV15
clone_size: .
j_call: TRBJ2-2
d_call: .

cdr3_aa: CSALTPGQGCNQPQHF
cdr3_nt: TGCAGTGCTTTGACTCCGGGACAGGGATGCAATCAGCCCCAGCATTTT
v_call: TRBV20-1
clone_size: few
j_call: TRBJ1-5
d_call: TRBD1

cdr3_aa: CASGVGGIEAFF
cdr3_nt: TGTGCTAGTGGTGTAGGGGGGATTGAAGCTTTCTTT
v_call: TRBV12-5
clone_size: many
j_call: TRBJ1-1
d_call: .

cdr3_aa: CASSLEVGQRYSPLHF
cdr3_nt: TGTGCCAGCAGCTTAGAAGTAGGACAGAGATATTCACCCCTCCACTTT
v_call: TRBV7-8
clone_size: many
j_call: TRBJ1-6
d_call: .

cdr3_aa: CASSVVAGSEIYEQYF
cdr3_nt: TGTGCCAGCAGCGTAGTGGCGGGTAGCGAGATCTACGAGCAGTACTTC
v_call: TRBV9
clone_size: once
j_call: TRBJ2-7
d_call: .

cdr3_aa: CAPRLLESGNTIYF
cdr3_nt: TGTGCCCCCAGGTTGTTGGAGTCTGGAAACACCATATATTTT
v_call: TRBV7-9
clone_size: few
j_call: TRBJ1-3
d_call: .

cdr3_aa: CASSLGPSQGRRGNTIYF
cdr3_nt: TGTGCCAGCAGCTTAGGGCCGTCACAGGGTCGACGCGGAAACACCATATATTTT
v_call: TRBV7-6
clone_size: many
j_call: TRBJ1-3
d_call: .

cdr3_aa: CASSRSARGTVTDTQYF
cdr3_nt: TGTGCCAGCAGCCGTAGCGCACGGGGGACTGTCACAGATACGCAGTATTTT
v_call: TRBV7-8
clone_size: many
j_call: TRBJ2-3
d_call: .

cdr3_aa: CASSLIRGNYEQYF
cdr3_nt: TGTGCCAGCAGCTTAATAAGAGGGAACTACGAGCAGTACTTC
v_call: TRBV7-2
clone_size: .
j_call: TRBJ2-7
d_call: .

cdr3_aa: CASSPRDIYGYTF
cdr3_nt: TGTGCCAGTAGTCCCCGGGACATCTATGGCTACACCTTC
v_call: TRBV19
clone_size: few
j_call: TRBJ1-2
d_call: .

cdr3_aa: CASRTGDIQYF
cdr3_nt: TGTGCCAGCAGGACAGGGGACATTCAGTACTTC
v_call: TRBV25-1
clone_size: many
j_call: TRBJ2-4
d_call: TRBD1

cdr3_aa: CAISEPIANTIYF
cdr3_nt: TGTGCCATCAGTGAGCCGATTGCAAACACCATATATTTT
v_call: TRBV10-3
clone_size: few
j_call: TRBJ1-3
d_call: .

cdr3_aa: CASGLVTQDLNEKLFF
cdr3_nt: TGTGCTAGTGGTTTGGTAACACAGGATCTTAATGAAAAACTGTTTTTT
v_call: TRBV12-5
clone_size: .
j_call: TRBJ1-4
d_call: .

cdr3_aa: CASSYASGGYTF
cdr3_nt: TGTGCCAGCAGTTATGCTTCGGGTGGCTACACCTTC
v_call: TRBV7-9
clone_size: few
j_call: TRBJ1-2
d_call: .

cdr3_aa: CASIANGNYGYTF
cdr3_nt: TGTGCCAGCATCGCGAACGGTAACTATGGCTACACCTTC
v_call: TRBV28
clone_size: .
j_call: TRBJ1-2
d_call: .

cdr3_aa: CASSLRLRTGELFF
cdr3_nt: TGTGCCAGCAGCTTAAGGTTGCGAACCGGGGAGCTGTTTTTT
v_call: TRBV7-3
clone_size: .
j_call: TRBJ2-2
d_call: .

cdr3_aa: CASSRDRGLSSGANVLTF
cdr3_nt: TGTGCCAGCAGTCGGGACAGGGGGTTAAGCTCTGGGGCCAACGTCCTGACTTTC
v_call: TRBV28
clone_size: .
j_call: TRBJ2-6
d_call: TRBD1

cdr3_aa: CASSPRSDQPQHF
cdr3_nt: TGTGCCAGCAGTCCCCGTAGCGATCAGCCCCAGCATTTT
v_call: TRBV12-3/TRBV12-4
clone_size: .
j_call: TRBJ1-5
d_call: .

cdr3_aa: CASSSSDWAYNEQFF
cdr3_nt: TGCGCCAGCAGCTCCTCGGACTGGGCCTACAATGAGCAGTTCTTC
v_call: TRBV4-1
clone_size: few
j_call: TRBJ2-1
d_call: .

cdr3_aa: CAIRMGLAGRGTDTQYF
cdr3_nt: TGTGCCATCAGGATGGGACTAGCGGGAAGGGGCACAGATACGCAGTATTTT
v_call: TRBV10-3
clone_size: .
j_call: TRBJ2-3
d_call: TRBD2